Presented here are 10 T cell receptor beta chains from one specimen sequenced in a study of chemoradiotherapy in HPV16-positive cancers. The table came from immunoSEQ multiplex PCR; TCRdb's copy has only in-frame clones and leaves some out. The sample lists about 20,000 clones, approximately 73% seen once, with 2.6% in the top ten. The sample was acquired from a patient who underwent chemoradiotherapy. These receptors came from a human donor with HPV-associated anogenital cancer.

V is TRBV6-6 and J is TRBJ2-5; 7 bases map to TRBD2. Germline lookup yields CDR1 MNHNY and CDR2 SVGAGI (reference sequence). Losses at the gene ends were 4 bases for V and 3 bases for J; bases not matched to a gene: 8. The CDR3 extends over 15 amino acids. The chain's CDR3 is CASSWPLADKETQYF. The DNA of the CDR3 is TGTGCCAGCAGTTGGCCTCTAGCGGATAAAGAGACCCAGTACTTC.

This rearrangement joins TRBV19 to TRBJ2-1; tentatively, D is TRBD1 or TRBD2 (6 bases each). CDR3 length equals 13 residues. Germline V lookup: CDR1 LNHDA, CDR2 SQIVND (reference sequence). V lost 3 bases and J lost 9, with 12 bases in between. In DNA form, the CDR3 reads TGTGCCAGTAGTATGGGGGGCGAGGTTGAGCAGTTCTTC. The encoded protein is CASSMGGEVEQFF.

DNA of the CDR3: TGCGCCAGCAGCCAAGGACAGGGGGCTCTGAGGGAGCAGTACTTC. As protein: CASSQGQGALREQYF. The chain links TRBV4-1 to TRBJ2-7; 10 bases agree with TRBD1. V lost 1 base, J lost 7 bases, and 7 bases stayed unmatched. The germline gives CDR1 MGHRA, CDR2 YSYEKL. This CDR3 is built from 15 residues.

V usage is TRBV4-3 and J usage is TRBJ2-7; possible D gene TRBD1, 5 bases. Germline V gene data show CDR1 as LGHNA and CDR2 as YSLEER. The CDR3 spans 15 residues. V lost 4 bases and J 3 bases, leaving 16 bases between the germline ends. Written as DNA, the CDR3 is TGCGCCAGCAGCCCCTCCCTCGACAGAGACTACGAGCAGTACTTC. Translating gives CASSPSLDRDYEQYF.

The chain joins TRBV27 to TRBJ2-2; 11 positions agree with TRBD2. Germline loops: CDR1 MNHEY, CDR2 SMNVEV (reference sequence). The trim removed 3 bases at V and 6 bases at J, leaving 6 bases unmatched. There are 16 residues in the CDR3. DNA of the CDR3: TGTGCCAGCAGTTTTTATAGCGGGAGGGCACCCGGGGAGCTGTTTTTT. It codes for CASSFYSGRAPGELFF.

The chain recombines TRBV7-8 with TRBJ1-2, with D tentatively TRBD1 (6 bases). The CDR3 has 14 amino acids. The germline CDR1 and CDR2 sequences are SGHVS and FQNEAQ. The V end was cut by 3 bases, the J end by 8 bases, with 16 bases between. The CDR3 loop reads CASSLNRVANGYTF. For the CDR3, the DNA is TGTGCCAGCAGCTTGAACAGGGTTGCGAACGGCTACACCTTC.

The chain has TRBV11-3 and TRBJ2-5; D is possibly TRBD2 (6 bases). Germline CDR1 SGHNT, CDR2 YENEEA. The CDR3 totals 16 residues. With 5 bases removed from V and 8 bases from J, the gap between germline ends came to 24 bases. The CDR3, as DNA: TGTGCCAGCAGCGATGGACGGACGGGAGATTCTGGAACCCAGTACTTC. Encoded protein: CASSDGRTGDSGTQYF.

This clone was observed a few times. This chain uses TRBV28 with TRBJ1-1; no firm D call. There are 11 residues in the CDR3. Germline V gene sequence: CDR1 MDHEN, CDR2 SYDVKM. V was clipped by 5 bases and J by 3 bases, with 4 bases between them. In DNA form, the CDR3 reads TGTGCCAGCAGTCCACACACTGAAGCTTTCTTT. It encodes CASSPHTEAFF.

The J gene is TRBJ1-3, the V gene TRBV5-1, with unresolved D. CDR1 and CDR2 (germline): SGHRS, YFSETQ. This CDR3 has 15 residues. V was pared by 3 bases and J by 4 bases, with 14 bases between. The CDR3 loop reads CASSSVASGGNTIYF. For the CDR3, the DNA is TGCGCCAGCAGCTCGGTGGCTTCGGGAGGAAACACCATATATTTT.

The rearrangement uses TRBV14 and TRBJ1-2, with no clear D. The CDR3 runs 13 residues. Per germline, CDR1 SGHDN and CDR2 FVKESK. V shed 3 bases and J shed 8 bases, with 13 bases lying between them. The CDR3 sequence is CASSHGGYGGYTF. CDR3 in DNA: TGTGCCAGCAGCCATGGAGGGTACGGCGGCTACACCTTC.